Listed below are T cell receptor beta chains from one sample, sequenced in a study of lymphopenia after photon versus proton radiotherapy. Method: immunoSEQ multiplex PCR; TCRdb's copy keeps in-frame clones and lacks some. Here the sample spans approximately 170,000 clones, 80% to 90% being singletons. The specimen comprised peripheral blood, sampled from a patient treated with photon-based radiotherapy. These receptors originate from a man aged 45-60 years with gastric cancer. The CDR3 runs from the conserved cysteine through the conserved F or W. A D gene is named only where the DNA matches it firmly. The size entry is marked missing in some rows and otherwise reads once, few, many or a size class.

TRBJ2-7 - - TRBV20-1 TGCAGTGCTAGTGTATCCTACGAGCAGTACTTC CSASVSYEQYF
TRBJ2-2 - - TRBV6-5 TGTGCCAGCAGTTACCGGGGCACCGGGGAGCTGTTTTTT CASSYRGTGELFF
TRBJ2-1 TRBD2 - TRBV5-4 TGTGCCAGCAGCTCGGGACTAGCGGGAGGTGTATTAAATGAGCAGTTCTTC CASSSGLAGGVLNEQFF
TRBJ2-5 - - TRBV12-5 TGTGCTAGTGGTTTGGGGGAATATTCTGGCTGGGAGACCCAGTACTTC CASGLGEYSGWETQYF
TRBJ2-1 TRBD1 - TRBV7-8 TGTGCCAGCAGCCTGGGACAGGGGTTTTACAATGAGCAGTTCTTC CASSLGQGFYNEQFF
TRBJ2-3 TRBD2 - TRBV7-8 TGTGCCAGCAGCTTATTGGGGACTAGCGGGTCTGGCACAGATACGCAGTATTTT CASSLLGTSGSGTDTQYF
TRBJ2-1 - - TRBV5-6 TGTGCCAGCAGCTTGGGTGGTAGGAATGAGCAGTTCTTC CASSLGGRNEQFF
TRBJ2-7 TRBD2 - TRBV27 TGTGCCAGCAGTTTATTCGCTAGCGGGAGGGCCGGAAACGAGCAGTACTTC CASSLFASGRAGNEQYF
TRBJ1-2 - - TRBV27 TGTGCCAGCAGTCCGAACACTAACTATGGCTACACCTTC CASSPNTNYGYTF
TRBJ2-7 - - TRBV5-1 TGCGCCAGCAGCGAGGGCCTCAGGCAGTACTTC CASSEGLRQYF
TRBJ2-7 TRBD2 - TRBV10-2 TGCGCCAGCAGGAGCGGGAGGCCCAACTCCTACGAGCAGTACTTC CASRSGRPNSYEQYF
TRBJ1-1 - - TRBV5-1 TGCGCCAGCAGCTTGGCTGGCAGGGGAACTGAAGCTTTCTTT CASSLAGRGTEAFF
TRBJ1-2 - few TRBV19 TGTGCCACCCGGGGCGGCTATGGCTACACCTTC CATRGGYGYTF
TRBJ2-6 TRBD1 - TRBV7-8 TGTGCCAGCAGTCATAAGACAGGGGCCAGCTCTGGGGCCAACGTCCTGACTTTC CASSHKTGASSGANVLTF
TRBJ2-5 - - TRBV7-3 TGTGCCAGCAGCTTAGGCATCCAAGAGACCCAGTACTTC CASSLGIQETQYF
TRBJ2-1 - - TRBV5-1 TGCGCCAGCAGCTTTAGCGGCAATGAGCAGTTCTTC CASSFSGNEQFF
TRBJ2-7 - - TRBV20-1 TGCAGTGCTAGAGCGTTGAACGAGCAGTACTTC CSARALNEQYF
TRBJ2-1 TRBD2 - TRBV7-2 TGTGCCAGCACTCGGGAGGGAAGAGGGGAGCAGTTCTTC CASTREGRGEQFF
TRBJ2-1 - - TRBV29-1 TGCAGCGTTAAGGGACGGCCGGGGGCCTACAATGAGCAGTTCTTC CSVKGRPGAYNEQFF
TRBJ2-6 - - TRBV7-8 TGTGCCAGCAGCCCCAGGTCGAGGACAGTAAGCTCTGGGGCCAACGTCCTGACTTTC CASSPRSRTVSSGANVLTF